One sample yielded the 32 T cell receptor beta chains listed below, sequenced in a study of CD8+CD57+ T cells in acquired aplastic anemia listed by TCRdb under 2018. The instrument was an Illumina HiSeq 2000. Genomic DNA served as template for TCR beta VDJ combination and CDR3 sequence profiling. TCRdb trimmed the raw reads at Q25, called clones with MiXCR and kept productive beta chains. Entries that share a CDR3 protein sequence are merged under the most common genes and DNA. The sample table shows more than 250,000 distinct CDR3 sequences, and approximately 82% are seen once. The top ten clones comprise about 41% of the sample. The patients picked for sequencing were ones in whom flow cytometry had shown an expansion of CD8+CD57+ cells. Input material: sorted CD4+, CD8+, or CD8+CD57+ T cells (not recorded which) from PBMCs. The receptors derive from a human donor with aplastic anemia.

Many counts were recorded for this clonotype. This sequence joins TRBV13 and TRBJ1-2; tentatively, D is TRBD1 (5 bases). The CDR3 length is 18 residues. Trimming pared 1 base from V and 5 bases from J, leaving 23 bases between. Per the germline V gene, CDR1 is PRHDT and CDR2 is FYEKMQ (reference sequence). CDR3 sequence reads: CASSLDGVVGGYEYGYTF. CDR3 nucleotides: TGTGCCAGCAGCTTAGACGGGGTAGTCGGGGGGTATGAGTATGGCTACACCTTC.

The CDR3: CASSLLAGVQYF. CDR3 sequence (DNA): TGTGCCAGCAGTTTACTAGCGGGGGTGCAGTACTTC. The chain carries TRBV12-3 or TRBV12-4 and TRBJ2-7, with 10 bases that match TRBD2. V trimming: 2 bases; J trimming: 9 bases; junction bases outside the gene matches: 1. The CDR3 loop spans 12 amino acids.

Turning to this clonotype: Germline and junction disagree at one end, which may indicate a read error. The chain links TRBV7-9 to TRBJ2-3; D possibly corresponds to TRBD2 (5 bases). This CDR3 spans 14 amino acids. Germline assignment: CDR1 SEHNR and CDR2 FQNEAQ (reference sequence). The CDR3 region has the DNA TGTGCCAGCAGCTCCTCGGGAACGCACGATTCTGACCAATTT. This translates into CASSSSGTHDSDQF.

In regard to this clonotype: Given the absence of the conserved phenylalanine or tryptophan at the CDR3 end, a read error is likely. The DNA is left out, because the CDR3 cannot be placed on it with certainty; the CDR3 is given as TCRdb lists it. The rearrangement joins TRBV7-9 to TRBJ1-1; the D segment call TRBD1 is taken from the table without a DNA check. CDR1 is SEHNR, CDR2 FQNEAQ, per germline (reference sequence). The CDR3 is made up of 13 amino acids, end residues included. CDR3 loop: CASSMTVNGESFL.

The table lists this clonotype with a count of one. The V gene is TRBV9, the J gene TRBJ2-1; D unresolved. The CDR3 length is 15 residues. V shed 4 bases and J shed 2 bases, with 13 bases lying between them. Per germline, CDR1 SGDLS and CDR2 YYNGEE. The CDR3 DNA sequence: TGTGCCAGCAGCATAGCCCGCGACGCCTACAATGAGCAGTTCTTC. Its translation is CASSIARDAYNEQFF.

With respect to this clonotype: An end of the junction differs from the germline gene, which may be a read error. The rearrangement joins TRBV7-9 to TRBJ2-2; 15 nucleotides agree with TRBD2. The CDR3 sequence is 20 residues long. Germline V lookup: CDR1 SEHNR, CDR2 FQNEAQ (reference sequence). In nucleotides, the CDR3 is TGTGCCAGCACCGCTCTTAGCGGACTAGCGGGAGGGTTGAACACCGGGGAGCTGTTCTTT. This encodes CASTALSGLAGGLNTGELFF.

About this clonotype: The junction differs from germline at one of its ends, possibly a read error. The chain couples TRBV7-7 to TRBJ2-3, with TRBD2 matching 8 bases. Germline V gene lookup returns CDR1 SSHAT and CDR2 FNYEAQ (reference sequence). The CDR3 loop spans 14 amino acids. The CDR3, as DNA: TGTGCCAGCAGCCAAGCAGCGGGGGAACAAGAGACCCAGTTT. It yields the protein CASSQAAGEQETQF.

V gene TRBV9 combines with J gene TRBJ1-1; maybe TRBD1 (5 bases). V was cut by 3 bases and J by 12 bases, with 24 bases left in between. Germline V lookup: CDR1 SGDLS, CDR2 YYNGEE. This CDR3 has 15 residues. This CDR3 reads CASSGGVRGKANTFF. The DNA for the CDR3 is TGTGCCAGCAGCGGGGGGGTCCGAGGGAAAGCAAACACTTTCTTT. The full variable domain, with the rest looked up from reference TRBV9 and TRBJ1-1, is DSGVTQTPKHLITATGQRVTLRCSPRSGDLSVYWYQQSLDQGLQFLIQYYNGEERAKGNILERFSAQQFPDLHSELNLSSLELGDSALYFCASSGGVRGKANTFFGQGTRLTVV.

The chain carries TRBV11-3 and TRBJ1-2, with 8 positions matching TRBD1. This CDR3 spans 15 amino acids. The germline CDR1 and CDR2 sequences are SGHNT and YENEEA. V dropped 0 bases and J dropped 7; count of bases not matched to a gene: 7. The CDR3 protein is CASSLDLTGAVGYTF. The CDR3 coding sequence is TGTGCCAGCAGCTTAGATCTGACAGGGGCCGTTGGCTACACCTTC.

The chain is built from TRBV7-9 and TRBJ1-1; 10 nucleotides agree with TRBD1. The germline V gene encodes CDR1 SEHNR and CDR2 FQNEAQ (reference sequence). J lost 7 bases, V lost 5 bases, and 16 bases had no gene match. This CDR3 spans 17 amino acids. The CDR3, as DNA: TGTGCCAGCAGCCTCGGGACAGGGGAGAGTGCACCCCTTGAAGCTTTCTTT. Translating it yields CASSLGTGESAPLEAFF.

The gene calls are TRBV7-8 and TRBJ2-7, with D tentatively TRBD1 or TRBD2 (5 bases each). The CDR3 extends over 12 amino acids. Germline V gives CDR1 SGHVS, CDR2 FQNEAQ. Here the CDR3 reads CASSSGRGPEKV. In DNA form, the CDR3 reads TGTGCCAGCAGCTCAGGGAGAGGGCCCGAGAAGGTC.

The chain links TRBV15 to TRBJ2-7, with TRBD1 matching over 7 bases. The germline V gene has CDR1 LNHNV and CDR2 YYDKDF (reference sequence). The CDR3 covers 14 residues. The CDR3 bases are TGTGTCTGCAGCAGCAGCAGCGAGGGGGCCGCGCAGTACGTC. This sequence encodes CVCSSSSEGAAQYV.

The chain recombines TRBV5-5 with TRBJ2-3; 8 bases fit TRBD1. V shed 4 bases, J shed 0 bases, and the junction held 10 bases outside the gene matches. CDR3 length: 17 residues. Germline-derived CDR1 and CDR2 are SGHKS and YYEKEE (reference sequence). The CDR3 sequence is CASSQGQVDPSTDTQYF. The CDR3 DNA follows: TGTGCCAGCAGCCAGGGACAGGTAGACCCTAGCACAGATACGCAGTATTTT.

This clonotype was detected only once. The chain links TRBV7-3 to TRBJ2-7; TRBD2 might be the D (6 bases). The germline CDR1 and CDR2 sequences are SGHTA and FQGTGA. This CDR3 has 18 amino acids. V lost 3 bases and J lost 4, with 25 bases in between. CDR3 sequence: CASSFHTNGGTHEYEQYV. The DNA of the CDR3 is TGTGCCAGCAGCTTTCATACAAACGGGGGAACCCATGAGTACGAGCAGTACGTC.

The chain uses TRBV6-1 and TRBJ1-2; D call uncertain. This CDR3 has 13 amino acids. The V end was cut by 3 bases, the J end by 4 bases, with 9 bases between. Germline V gives CDR1 MNHNS, CDR2 SASEGT. DNA of the CDR3: TGTGCCAGCAGTGAGGGAGGGTCCTATGGCTACACCTTC. Translating it yields CASSEGGSYGYTF.

A remark on this clonotype: Compared with germline, one end of the junction differs, possibly owing to a read error. The chain recombines TRBV7-9 with TRBJ1-2, with D possibly matching TRBD1 (5 bases). Germline CDR1 is SEHNR and CDR2 is FQNEAQ (reference sequence). This CDR3 has 13 amino acids. CDR3 bases: TGCGCCAGCAGCCAAGACAGTGTTCGCCGCTACACTTTC. Protein sequence: CASSQDSVRRYTF.

V and J are TRBV2 and TRBJ2-5; a weak D match, TRBD2 (6 bases). Per the germline V gene, CDR1 is SNHLY and CDR2 is FYNNEI. V lost 5 bases and J lost 4, with 17 bases in between. This CDR3 contains 15 residues. The CDR3 sequence is CASSSGGIRGETQYF. The CDR3 DNA reads TGTGCCAGCAGTTCTGGCGGGATCCGGGGAGAGACCCAGTACTTC. The entire variable domain, with the rest obtained from reference TRBV2 and TRBJ2-5, is as follows: EPEVTQTPSHQVTQMGQEVILRCVPISNHLYFYWYRQILGQKVEFLVSFYNNEISEKSEIFDDQFSVERPDGSNFTLKIRSTKLEDSAMYFCASSSGGIRGETQYFGPGTRLLVL.

This clonotype occurred once. Compared with germline, one end of the junction differs, possibly owing to a read error. The rearrangement joins TRBV2 to TRBJ2-7, with TRBD1 as a possible D gene (6 bases). The CDR3 length is 14 residues. Germline V gene sequence: CDR1 SNHLY, CDR2 FYNNEI. The CDR3: CATRGRGTASQYFF. In DNA, the CDR3 is TGTGCCACCAGGGGCCGGGGCACAGCTTCCCAGTATTTTTTC.

This chain connects TRBV2 to TRBJ2-3, with D possibly matching TRBD1 (5 bases). Trimming took off 2 bases at V and 1 base at J, with 10 bases between the two ends. Germline loops: CDR1 SNHLY, CDR2 FYNNEI. The CDR3 sequence is 15 residues long. As DNA, the CDR3 is TGTGCCAGCAGTGAAAGGGGATCCCGCACAGATACGCAGTATTTT. Encoded protein: CASSERGSRTDTQYF.

A remark on this clonotype: The junction differs from germline at one of its ends, possibly a read error. J is TRBJ2-3 and V is TRBV7-9; D call uncertain. CDR1 is SEHNR, CDR2 FQNEAQ, per germline (reference sequence). The CDR3 has 13 amino acids. CDR3 in amino acids: CASGFEGTGTQYF. Here the CDR3 DNA reads TGTGCCAGCGGCTTTGAAGGCACCGGTACGCAGTATTTT.

The chain is built from TRBV6-1 and TRBJ2-7; D gene unclear. Trimming took 6 bases from V and 5 from J, leaving 17 bases between them. The CDR3 runs to 14 residues. The germline V gene has CDR1 MNHNS and CDR2 SASEGT. The CDR3 loop reads CASSLTSSYDEQYF. The CDR3 DNA is TGTGCCAGCAGCCTGACAAGCTCTTACGACGAGCAGTACTTC.

The chain links TRBV7-3 to TRBJ2-7, with D perhaps matching TRBD1 (6 bases). The V gene's germline CDR1 is SGHTA and CDR2 FQGTGA. CDR3 size: 16 residues. V lost 6 bases and J lost 6, with 24 bases in between. CDR3 region: CASSGGGTWVKTEQYF. CDR3 nucleotides: TGTGCCAGCAGTGGTGGGGGCACGTGGGTCAAAACCGAGCAGTACTTC.

V is TRBV2 and J is TRBJ1-1; the D is unclear. With 3 bases removed from V and 13 bases from J, the gap between germline ends came to 24 bases. In germline, CDR1 is SNHLY, CDR2 FYNNEI. The CDR3 totals 15 residues. Here the CDR3 reads CASSDAYSNQPQHFF. The CDR3 region has the DNA TGTGCCAGCAGTGATGCTTATAGCAATCAGCCCCAGCATTTCTTT.

This clonotype was seen a few times. Being one base from a much bigger clone, this may be a read error. The genes are TRBV7-9 and TRBJ1-1, with D perhaps TRBD1 (5 bases). The CDR3 loop spans 15 amino acids. V was shortened by 1 base and J by 14 bases, with 23 bases between the two germline ends. Germline V CDR1 and CDR2: SEHNR, FQNEAQ (reference sequence). For the CDR3, the DNA is TGTGCCAGCAGCTTAGAGGGTAGCTGCGGGGCCAACGTCTTCTTT. It encodes CASSLEGSCGANVFF.

This clonotype was observed once. This rearrangement joins TRBV7-9 to TRBJ1-1; TRBD1 matches 9 bases. The germline CDR1 and CDR2 sequences are SEHNR and FQNEAQ (reference sequence). Losses at the gene ends were 11 bases for V and 11 bases for J; bases not matched to a gene: 24. The CDR3 is 16 residues long. Here the CDR3 reads CAGQGTRETQNFGAFF. Here the CDR3 DNA reads TGTGCCGGACAGGGGACTAGGGAGACCCAGAACTTCGGGGCTTTCTTT.

V usage is TRBV11-1 and J usage is TRBJ2-3; unclear D gene. V dropped 5 bases and J dropped 7 bases, with 13 bases sitting between them. This CDR3 has 13 residues. Germline CDR1 SGHAT, CDR2 FQDESV (reference sequence). DNA of the CDR3: TGTGCCAGCAGCCTCCTGACTGCCTATACGCAGTATTTT. Amino acids: CASSLLTAYTQYF. Supplemented by reference TRBV11-1 and TRBJ2-3, the full variable domain reads EAEVAQSPRYKITEKSQAVAFWCDPISGHATLYWYRQILGQGPELLVQFQDESVVDDSQLPKDRFSAERLKGVDSTLKIQPAELGDSAMYLCASSLLTAYTQYFGPGTRLTVL.

The gene calls are TRBV5-4 and TRBJ1-6; 8 bases map to TRBD1. With V trimmed by 4 bases and J by 9 bases, 12 bases remained unmatched. Germline V CDR1 and CDR2: SGHNT, YYREEE (reference sequence). The CDR3 is made up of 16 amino acids. The CDR3 spells CASSINRGTEGSPLHF. The CDR3 nucleotides are TGTGCCAGCAGCATCAACAGGGGGACGGAAGGTTCACCCCTCCACTTT. The whole variable domain, remainder taken from reference TRBV5-4 and TRBJ1-6, is ETGVTQSPTHLIKTRGQQVTLRCSSQSGHNTVSWYQQALGQGPQFIFQYYREEENGRGNFPPRFSGLQFPNYSSELNVNALELDDSALYLCASSINRGTEGSPLHFGNGTRLTVT.

The chain couples TRBV5-6 to TRBJ2-1, with D possibly called TRBD1 or TRBD2 (8 bases each). V lost 6 bases to trimming and J lost 8 bases, with 24 bases between them. The CDR3 consists of 16 residues. Germline V gene sequence: CDR1 SGHDT, CDR2 YYEEEE. CDR3 nucleotides: TGTGCCAGCACCTCCGGGACAGGCGGGGGGAGCGATGAGCAGTTCTTC. Protein product: CASTSGTGGGSDEQFF.

In its sample, this clonotype was seen once. This sequence joins TRBV7-2 and TRBJ1-2; D not resolved. Trimming took 4 bases from V and 3 from J, leaving 18 bases between them. The CDR3 consists of 16 residues. Germline values: CDR1 SGHTA, CDR2 FQGNSA. The CDR3 region is CASSSRANGLDYGYTF. The CDR3 DNA reads as TGTGCCAGCAGCTCACGGGCCAACGGCTTGGACTATGGCTACACCTTC.

The rearrangement joins TRBV7-9 to TRBJ1-4; unclear D gene. The CDR3 runs 13 residues. Per the germline V gene, CDR1 is SEHNR and CDR2 is FQNEAQ (reference sequence). V was clipped by 8 bases and J by 5 bases, with 12 bases between them. This CDR3 is CASLFRLNEKLFF. The DNA of the CDR3 is TGTGCCAGCCTCTTCAGACTAAATGAAAAACTGTTTTTT. Full variable domain (outside the CDR3, taken from reference TRBV7-9 and TRBJ1-4): DTGVSQNPRHKITKRGQNVTFRCDPISEHNRLYWYRQTLGQGPEFLTYFQNEAQLEKSRLLSDRFSAERPKGSFSTLEIQRTEQGDSAMYLCASLFRLNEKLFFGSGTQLSVL.

The V call is TRBV7-9, the J call TRBJ2-6; 7 nucleotides match TRBD1. The CDR3 length is 17 residues. Trimming took 5 bases from V and 13 from J; bases not matched to a gene: 20. From germline, CDR1 is SEHNR and CDR2 FQNEAQ (reference sequence). CDR3 sequence reads: CASSPAQGRNTGEVLTF. The CDR3 DNA reads as TGTGCCAGCAGCCCAGCACAGGGGCGGAACACCGGGGAGGTCCTGACTTTC. Together with reference TRBV7-9 and TRBJ2-6, the CDR3 gives the full variable domain: DTGVSQNPRHKITKRGQNVTFRCDPISEHNRLYWYRQTLGQGPEFLTYFQNEAQLEKSRLLSDRFSAERPKGSFSTLEIQRTEQGDSAMYLCASSPAQGRNTGEVLTFGAGSRLTVL.

This clonotype occurred a few times. This rearrangement joins TRBV15 to TRBJ2-5; weak D call: TRBD2 (6 bases). The CDR3 sequence is 15 residues long. Germline-derived CDR1 and CDR2 are LNHNV and YYDKDF (reference sequence). Deletions cut 3 bases from V and 2 bases from J, with 13 bases between. CDR3 bases: TGTGCCACCAGCAGGAAGCGTCGGGGGCAAGAGACCCAGTACTTC. This gives the protein CATSRKRRGQETQYF.